This paragraph covers one T cell receptor (beta chain) sequence. Its target is not known. TCR beta cDNA libraries included unique molecular identifiers. TCRdb fed the PCR reads into MiXCR, producing one record per CDR3 protein. The data contain about 430,000 distinct CDR3 sequences, about 40% of them seen just once; the ten biggest clones take up approximately 7.6%. The V end lost 6 bases, the J end lost 8 bases, and 13 bases lay between the germline ends. In germline, CDR1 is MDHEN, CDR2 SYDVKM. CDR3 length equals 12 residues. These data are taken from a study of post-analysis software for immune sequencing data. The study's findings and limits: Significantly lower normalized Chao1 diversity was found in patients with multiple sclerosis relative to controls. Higher frequency in patients than in controls was seen for five TRBV segments, with TRBV5-6, TRBV5-1 and TRBV20-1 among them.

V is TRBV28 and J is TRBJ1-1; D is unclear. The sequencing sample was made of blood. The clonotype was recovered from a girl under 10 years old with multiple sclerosis. The CDR3 is CASRSLLTEAFF. In DNA form, the CDR3 reads TGTGCCAGCAGATCACTTCTCACCGAAGCTTTCTTT.